This T cell receptor (beta chain) was identified in a study of patients and donors after allogeneic stem cell transplantation. Trimming left V 4 bases short and J 1 base short, with 7 bases between. The germline V gene encodes CDR1 GTSNPN and CDR2 SVGIG (reference sequence). The CDR3 totals 12 residues. Via MiXCR, TCRdb re-called the RT-PCR reads, giving one row per CDR3 protein. The sample consists of fewer than 500,000 distinct CDR3 sequences, roughly 16% of them appearing once. There are a few counts of this clonotype. The source of this sequence is a human donor who was either an allogeneic HSCT recipient or a stem cell or donor lymphocyte infusion donor (not recorded which). It is not recorded whose cells these are; they may come from a transplant donor. Sample: blood, either unsorted or a sorted T cell fraction (not recorded which). The chain is built from TRBV30 and TRBJ1-2; D unresolved. The CDR3 here is CAWIGDNYGYTF. The CDR3 DNA is TGTGCCTGGATAGGCGATAACTATGGCTACACCTTC.